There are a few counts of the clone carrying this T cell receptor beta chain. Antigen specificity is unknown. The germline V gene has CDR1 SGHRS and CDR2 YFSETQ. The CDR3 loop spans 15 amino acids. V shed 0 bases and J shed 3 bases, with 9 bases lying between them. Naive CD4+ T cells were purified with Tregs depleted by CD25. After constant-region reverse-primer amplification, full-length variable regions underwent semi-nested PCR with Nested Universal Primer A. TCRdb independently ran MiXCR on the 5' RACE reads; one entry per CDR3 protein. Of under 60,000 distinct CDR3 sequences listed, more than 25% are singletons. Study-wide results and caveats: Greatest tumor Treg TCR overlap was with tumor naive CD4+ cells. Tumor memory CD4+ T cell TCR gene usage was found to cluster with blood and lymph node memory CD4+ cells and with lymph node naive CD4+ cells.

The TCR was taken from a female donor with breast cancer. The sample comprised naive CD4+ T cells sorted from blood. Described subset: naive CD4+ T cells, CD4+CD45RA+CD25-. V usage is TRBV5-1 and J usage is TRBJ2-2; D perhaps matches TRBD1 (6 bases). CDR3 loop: CASSLAAGDTGELFF. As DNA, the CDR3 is TGCGCCAGCAGCTTGGCCGCAGGGGACACCGGGGAGCTGTTTTTT. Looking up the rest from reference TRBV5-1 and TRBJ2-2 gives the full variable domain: KAGVTQTPRYLIKTRGQQVTLSCSPISGHRSVSWYQQTPGQGLQFLFEYFSETQRNKGNFPGRFSGRQFSNSRSEMNVSTLELGDSALYLCASSLAAGDTGELFFGEGSRLTVL.